These T cell receptor beta chains were read from a single sample in a study of T cells in Graves' hyperthyroidism and ophthalmopathy. Each CDR3 protein gets one entry after TCRdb re-called the multiplex PCR reads with MiXCR. The table records roughly 420,000 distinct CDR3 sequences, approximately 15% of them present only once. Sequenced input: blood. These TCRs come from a woman under 30 with Graves' hyperthyroidism. CDR3s include the opening cysteine and the closing phenylalanine or tryptophan. D genes are given only for firm matches. Size values are once, few and many counts, or a class for expanded clones, and some rows have none.

D gene: .; V gene: TRBV12-3/TRBV12-4; J gene: TRBJ2-5; clone size: many; CDR3 length: 11; CDR3 DNA: TGTGCCAGCAGTCAGGGCGCAGGGAAGTACTTC; CDR3 protein: CASSQGAGKYF
D gene: .; V gene: TRBV11-3; J gene: TRBJ2-1; clone size: many; CDR3 length: 16; CDR3 DNA: TGTGCCAGCAGCTTAGGCTCCGCTGGCTCCTACAATGAGCAGTTCTTC; CDR3 protein: CASSLGSAGSYNEQFF
D gene: .; V gene: TRBV6-1; J gene: TRBJ2-7; clone size: many; CDR3 length: 15; CDR3 DNA: TGTGCCAGCAACAGAGGACAGGGACTATCCTACGAGCAGTACTTC; CDR3 protein: CASNRGQGLSYEQYF
D gene: .; V gene: TRBV28; J gene: TRBJ1-4; clone size: many; CDR3 length: 16; CDR3 DNA: TGTGCCAGCAGTTTTTTGTCGGCAGCAACTAATGAAAAACTGTTTTTT; CDR3 protein: CASSFLSAATNEKLFF
D gene: TRBD2; V gene: TRBV14; J gene: TRBJ2-7; clone size: many; CDR3 length: 16; CDR3 DNA: TGTGCCAGCAGCCAAGTCTCCACAGCGGGAATCTACGAGCAGTACTTC; CDR3 protein: CASSQVSTAGIYEQYF
D gene: .; V gene: TRBV9; J gene: TRBJ1-1; clone size: few; CDR3 length: 15; CDR3 DNA: TGTGCCAGCAGCGTAGGATCGAGCCCGAACACTGAAGCTTTCTTT; CDR3 protein: CASSVGSSPNTEAFF
D gene: .; V gene: TRBV4-1; J gene: TRBJ2-5; clone size: few; CDR3 length: 15; CDR3 DNA: TGCGCCAGCAGCCAGAGGCGGAGGGGGCAAGAGACCCAGTACTTC; CDR3 protein: CASSQRRRGQETQYF
D gene: TRBD2; V gene: TRBV12-3/TRBV12-4; J gene: TRBJ2-7; clone size: few; CDR3 length: 16; CDR3 DNA: TGTGCCAGCAGTCGAGGTAGCGGGGGGCGATCCTACGAGCAGTACTTC; CDR3 protein: CASSRGSGGRSYEQYF
D gene: .; V gene: TRBV20-1; J gene: TRBJ2-2; clone size: few; CDR3 length: 14; CDR3 DNA: TGCAGTGCCAGAGGCCCAGGGAACACCGGGGAGCTGTTTTTT; CDR3 protein: CSARGPGNTGELFF
D gene: .; V gene: TRBV7-2; J gene: TRBJ1-2; clone size: many; CDR3 length: 13; CDR3 DNA: TGTGCCAGCAGCTTCCTGGGCACCTATGGCTACACCTTC; CDR3 protein: CASSFLGTYGYTF
D gene: TRBD2; V gene: TRBV6-1; J gene: TRBJ2-1; clone size: many; CDR3 length: 13; CDR3 DNA: TGTGCCAGTACTAGCGGGATCTACAATGAGCAGTTCTTC; CDR3 protein: CASTSGIYNEQFF
D gene: .; V gene: TRBV6-5; J gene: TRBJ2-3; clone size: .; CDR3 length: 15; CDR3 DNA: TGTGCCAGCAGTTACAGGCGGGGGCCCCGGGATACGCAGTATTTT; CDR3 protein: CASSYRRGPRDTQYF
D gene: .; V gene: TRBV6-1; J gene: TRBJ2-7; clone size: few; CDR3 length: 15; CDR3 DNA: TGTGCCAGCAGTTACAGGGTCGCGCTTTCCTACGAGCAGTACTTC; CDR3 protein: CASSYRVALSYEQYF
D gene: .; V gene: TRBV28; J gene: TRBJ2-7; clone size: many; CDR3 length: 13; CDR3 DNA: TGTGCCAGCAGTTTCCACCCCATATACGAGCAGTACTTC; CDR3 protein: CASSFHPIYEQYF
D gene: .; V gene: TRBV18; J gene: TRBJ1-4; clone size: many; CDR3 length: 16; CDR3 DNA: TGTGCCAGCTCACGAGAGAAAGGCAGAAGTAATGAAAAACTGTTTTTT; CDR3 protein: CASSREKGRSNEKLFF
D gene: TRBD1; V gene: TRBV2; J gene: TRBJ1-1; clone size: many; CDR3 length: 15; CDR3 DNA: TGTGCCAGCAGGACGGGACAGGGGCCGAACACTGAAGCTTTCTTT; CDR3 protein: CASRTGQGPNTEAFF
D gene: .; V gene: TRBV9; J gene: TRBJ2-1; clone size: few; CDR3 length: 15; CDR3 DNA: TGTGCCAGCAGCGTAAGGGGTCAGGTACGGAATGAGCAGTTCTTC; CDR3 protein: CASSVRGQVRNEQFF
D gene: .; V gene: TRBV7-9; J gene: TRBJ1-5; clone size: once; CDR3 length: 15; CDR3 DNA: TGTGCCAGCAGCTTAGATAATCTTCCAAATCAGCCCCAGCATTTT; CDR3 protein: CASSLDNLPNQPQHF
D gene: .; V gene: TRBV18; J gene: TRBJ1-1; clone size: many; CDR3 length: 12; CDR3 DNA: TGTGCCAGCTCATACACAGGACCTGAAGCTTTCTTT; CDR3 protein: CASSYTGPEAFF
D gene: .; V gene: TRBV7-2; J gene: TRBJ1-5; clone size: few; CDR3 length: 14; CDR3 DNA: TGTGCCAGCAGCTATCGATATAGCAATCAGCCCCAGCATTTT; CDR3 protein: CASSYRYSNQPQHF
D gene: TRBD2; V gene: TRBV20-1; J gene: TRBJ2-7; clone size: .; CDR3 length: 14; CDR3 DNA: TGCAGTGCTAGCAGGACTAGCGGGGCCTCCGAGCAGTACTTC; CDR3 protein: CSASRTSGASEQYF
D gene: .; V gene: TRBV11-2; J gene: TRBJ2-2; clone size: many; CDR3 length: 17; CDR3 DNA: TGTGCCAGCAGCTCGTGGAACGGGGGCGCCGGAACCGGGGAGCTGTTTTTT; CDR3 protein: CASSSWNGGAGTGELFF
D gene: .; V gene: TRBV6-1; J gene: TRBJ1-1; clone size: many; CDR3 length: 11; CDR3 DNA: TGTGCCAGCAGACAGAACACTGAAGCTTTCTTT; CDR3 protein: CASRQNTEAFF
D gene: .; V gene: TRBV28; J gene: TRBJ2-2; clone size: .; CDR3 length: 13; CDR3 DNA: TGTGCCAGCAGTTCGTATAAAACCGGGGAGCTGTTTTTT; CDR3 protein: CASSSYKTGELFF
D gene: TRBD2; V gene: TRBV7-2; J gene: TRBJ2-3; clone size: many; CDR3 length: 17; CDR3 DNA: TGTGCCAGCAGCTTAAGGGTAGCGGGGGGAGGAACAGATACGCAGTATTTT; CDR3 protein: CASSLRVAGGGTDTQYF
D gene: .; V gene: TRBV5-1; J gene: TRBJ2-3; clone size: many; CDR3 length: 12; CDR3 DNA: TGCGCCAGCAGCTCACAACGAGATACGCAGTATTTT; CDR3 protein: CASSSQRDTQYF
D gene: TRBD1; V gene: TRBV20-1; J gene: TRBJ1-4; clone size: few; CDR3 length: 15; CDR3 DNA: TGCAGTGCTAGCCCCGGGACAGGGGTTAATGAAAAACTGTTTTTT; CDR3 protein: CSASPGTGVNEKLFF
D gene: .; V gene: TRBV4-1; J gene: TRBJ1-1; clone size: many; CDR3 length: 13; CDR3 DNA: TGCGCCAGCAGCCAAGATGCGAACACTGAAGCTTTCTTT; CDR3 protein: CASSQDANTEAFF